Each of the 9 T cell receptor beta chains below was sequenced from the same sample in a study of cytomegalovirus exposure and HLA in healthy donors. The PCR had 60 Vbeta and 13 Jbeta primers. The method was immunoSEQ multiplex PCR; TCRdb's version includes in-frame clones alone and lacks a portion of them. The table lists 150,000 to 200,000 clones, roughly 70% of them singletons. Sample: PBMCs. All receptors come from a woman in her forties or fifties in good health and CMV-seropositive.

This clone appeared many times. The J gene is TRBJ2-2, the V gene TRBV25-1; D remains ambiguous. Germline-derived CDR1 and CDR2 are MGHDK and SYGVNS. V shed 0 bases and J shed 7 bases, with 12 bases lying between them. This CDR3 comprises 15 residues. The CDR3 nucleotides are TGTGCCAGCAGTGAATATCCTTCTAATCACGGGGAGCTGTTTTTT. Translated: CASSEYPSNHGELFF.

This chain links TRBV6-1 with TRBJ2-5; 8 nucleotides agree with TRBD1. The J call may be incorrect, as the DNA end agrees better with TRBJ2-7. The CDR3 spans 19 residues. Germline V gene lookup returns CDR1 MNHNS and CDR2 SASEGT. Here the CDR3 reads CASSEVETGDETFSYEQYF. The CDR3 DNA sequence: TGTGCCAGCAGTGAAGTGGAGACAGGGGACGAAACATTCTCCTACGAGCAGTACTTC.

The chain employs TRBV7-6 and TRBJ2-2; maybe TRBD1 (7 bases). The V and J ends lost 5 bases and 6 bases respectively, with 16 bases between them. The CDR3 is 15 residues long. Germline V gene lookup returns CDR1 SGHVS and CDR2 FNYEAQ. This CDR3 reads CASSARGGGAGELFF. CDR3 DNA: TGTGCCAGCAGCGCCCGCGGAGGGGGCGCCGGGGAGCTGTTTTTT.

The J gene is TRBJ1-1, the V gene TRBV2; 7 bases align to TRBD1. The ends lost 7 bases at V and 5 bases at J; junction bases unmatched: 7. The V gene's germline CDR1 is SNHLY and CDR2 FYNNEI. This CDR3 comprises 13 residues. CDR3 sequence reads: CASKRQGSTEAFF. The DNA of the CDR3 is TGTGCCAGCAAGAGACAGGGATCGACTGAAGCTTTCTTT.

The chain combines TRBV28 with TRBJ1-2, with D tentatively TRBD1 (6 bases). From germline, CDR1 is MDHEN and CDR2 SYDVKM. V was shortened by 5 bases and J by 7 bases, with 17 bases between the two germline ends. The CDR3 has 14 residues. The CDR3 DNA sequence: TGTGCCAGCAGTGGGGGGGGCAGGGTAGGTGGCTACACCTTC. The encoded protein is CASSGGGRVGGYTF.

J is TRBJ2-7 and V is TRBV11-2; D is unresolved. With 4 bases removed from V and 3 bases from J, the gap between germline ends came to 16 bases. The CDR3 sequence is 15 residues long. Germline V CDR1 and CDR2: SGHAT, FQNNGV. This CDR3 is CASSSGGTVVYEQYF. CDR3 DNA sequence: TGTGCCAGCAGCTCCGGTGGTACAGTGGTCTACGAGCAGTACTTC.

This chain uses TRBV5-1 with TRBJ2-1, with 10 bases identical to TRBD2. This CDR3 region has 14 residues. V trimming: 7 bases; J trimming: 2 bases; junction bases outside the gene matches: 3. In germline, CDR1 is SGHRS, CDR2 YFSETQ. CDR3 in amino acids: CASSGLAAYNEQFF. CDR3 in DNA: TGCGCCAGCTCCGGACTAGCGGCCTACAATGAGCAGTTCTTC.

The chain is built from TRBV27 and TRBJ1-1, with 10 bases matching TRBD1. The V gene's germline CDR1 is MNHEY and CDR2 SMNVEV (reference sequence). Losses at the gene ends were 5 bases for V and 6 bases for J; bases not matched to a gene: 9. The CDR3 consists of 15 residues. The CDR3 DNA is TGTGCCAGCAGTGCACACCGGACAGGGGGATCTGAAGCTTTCTTT. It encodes CASSAHRTGGSEAFF.

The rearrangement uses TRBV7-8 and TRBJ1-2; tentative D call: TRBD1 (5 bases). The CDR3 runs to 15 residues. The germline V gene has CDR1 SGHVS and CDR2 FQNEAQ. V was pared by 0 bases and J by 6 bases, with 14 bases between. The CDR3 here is CASSLAAAGPNGYTF. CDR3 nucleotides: TGTGCCAGCAGCTTAGCCGCCGCGGGACCCAATGGCTACACCTTC.